The sequence of this T cell receptor beta chain was determined in a study of technical replicates of blood from a handful of donors. The method was immunoSEQ multiplex PCR; TCRdb's version includes in-frame clones alone and lacks a portion of them. The table includes over 50,000 clones, 97% detected once. The sequence derives from a human donor in good health. Sequenced: T cells isolated from PBMCs.

The CDR3 DNA reads TGTGCCAGTAGCCCTTCAGCCGGGACAGTCGGCTACGAGCAGTACTTC. The encoded protein is CASSPSAGTVGYEQYF. The chain recombines TRBV19 with TRBJ2-7; 7 nucleotides line up with TRBD1. This CDR3 contains 16 residues. CDR1 and CDR2 (germline): LNHDA, SQIVND (reference sequence). Trimming cost V 6 bases and J 3 bases; bases outside gene matches: 14. Complete variable domain (other parts from reference TRBV19 and TRBJ2-7): DGGITQSPKYLFRKEGQNVTLSCEQNLNHDAMYWYRQDPGQGLRLIYYSQIVNDFQKGDIAEGYSVSREKKESFPLTVTSAQKNPTAFYLCASSPSAGTVGYEQYFGPGTRLTVT.